The rows below give T cell receptor beta chains drawn from one sample of a study of early T cells in non-severe SARS-CoV-2 infection. TCRdb recomputed calls from the 5' RACE reads with MiXCR, one row per CDR3 protein. The sample records fewer than 35,000 distinct CDR3 sequences, roughly 6% being singletons. What was sequenced was whole blood. The receptors come from an adult who was a healthcare worker with PCR-confirmed SARS-CoV-2 infection or an uninfected control (not recorded which). Each CDR3 is given with its conserved first and last residue. A D gene is named only where the DNA matches it firmly.

CDR3aa: CASTVAGQNYEQFF; d_gene: .; v_gene: TRBV2; j_gene: TRBJ2-1
CDR3aa: CASSLEGREQFF; d_gene: .; v_gene: TRBV7-9; j_gene: TRBJ2-1
CDR3aa: CSARRGDEQYF; d_gene: .; v_gene: TRBV29-1; j_gene: TRBJ2-7
CDR3aa: CASMLAGAVGELFF; d_gene: TRBD2; v_gene: TRBV12-3/TRBV12-4; j_gene: TRBJ2-2
CDR3aa: CASSLDSNTGELFF; d_gene: .; v_gene: TRBV7-7; j_gene: TRBJ2-2
CDR3aa: CASSPGDSNEQFF; d_gene: .; v_gene: TRBV18; j_gene: TRBJ2-1
CDR3aa: CATRQNTEAFF; d_gene: .; v_gene: TRBV24-1; j_gene: TRBJ1-1
CDR3aa: CAWSVMGREQYF; d_gene: .; v_gene: TRBV30; j_gene: TRBJ2-7
CDR3aa: CASSPRLYNEQFF; d_gene: .; v_gene: TRBV12-3/TRBV12-4; j_gene: TRBJ2-1
CDR3aa: CASSWTAGAEAFF; d_gene: .; v_gene: TRBV7-2; j_gene: TRBJ1-1
CDR3aa: CASIQKKGVGQGLNYGYTF; d_gene: TRBD1; v_gene: TRBV7-8; j_gene: TRBJ1-2
CDR3aa: CASTVGGWDEQYF; d_gene: .; v_gene: TRBV5-1; j_gene: TRBJ2-7
CDR3aa: CASRRNRGSYEQYF; d_gene: TRBD1; v_gene: TRBV28; j_gene: TRBJ2-7
CDR3aa: CANQRVEAFF; d_gene: .; v_gene: TRBV7-9; j_gene: TRBJ1-1
CDR3aa: CASSETSGGPPWEQFF; d_gene: TRBD2; v_gene: TRBV11-1; j_gene: TRBJ2-1
CDR3aa: CSARDPAGSDEQYF; d_gene: .; v_gene: TRBV20-1; j_gene: TRBJ2-7
CDR3aa: CASSLVLGGTAYEQYF; d_gene: .; v_gene: TRBV5-8; j_gene: TRBJ2-7
CDR3aa: CASSQDPGKGSYNEQFF; d_gene: .; v_gene: TRBV4-1; j_gene: TRBJ2-1
CDR3aa: CASSPPNYEQYF; d_gene: .; v_gene: TRBV7-9; j_gene: TRBJ2-7
CDR3aa: CSAKDRGTGYTF; d_gene: TRBD1; v_gene: TRBV20-1; j_gene: TRBJ1-2
CDR3aa: CASRDRNTYEQYF; d_gene: TRBD1; v_gene: TRBV12-3/TRBV12-4; j_gene: TRBJ2-7
CDR3aa: CASRSHSSHEQFF; d_gene: .; v_gene: TRBV27; j_gene: TRBJ2-1
CDR3aa: CASSRGTSADTQYF; d_gene: TRBD2; v_gene: TRBV14; j_gene: TRBJ2-3
CDR3aa: CASTMIGTAKNIQYF; d_gene: .; v_gene: TRBV19; j_gene: TRBJ2-4
CDR3aa: CSARGDFFGYTF; d_gene: .; v_gene: TRBV20-1; j_gene: TRBJ1-2
CDR3aa: CASSTGGSNYGYTF; d_gene: TRBD1; v_gene: TRBV6-1; j_gene: TRBJ1-2
CDR3aa: CASSQDQGNQPQHF; d_gene: .; v_gene: TRBV4-2; j_gene: TRBJ1-5
CDR3aa: CASSLRVGRAEAFF; d_gene: .; v_gene: TRBV11-1; j_gene: TRBJ1-1
CDR3aa: CASTPLAGATNEQFF; d_gene: .; v_gene: TRBV4-1; j_gene: TRBJ2-1
CDR3aa: CASSLEGRNTEAFF; d_gene: .; v_gene: TRBV11-3; j_gene: TRBJ1-1
CDR3aa: CAWSVRVGNIQYF; d_gene: .; v_gene: TRBV30; j_gene: TRBJ2-4
CDR3aa: CASSLRDGATGELFF; d_gene: .; v_gene: TRBV5-1; j_gene: TRBJ2-2
CDR3aa: CASSFGQGAGDTEAFF; d_gene: TRBD1; v_gene: TRBV28; j_gene: TRBJ1-1
CDR3aa: CASSQDRTGQETQYF; d_gene: TRBD1; v_gene: TRBV3-1; j_gene: TRBJ2-5
CDR3aa: CASTRSWGSGTSGTSSSYNEQFF; d_gene: TRBD2; v_gene: TRBV7-8; j_gene: TRBJ2-1
CDR3aa: CASSLNAQGAQETQYF; d_gene: TRBD1; v_gene: TRBV7-2; j_gene: TRBJ2-5
CDR3aa: CASSESQTRNEQFF; d_gene: .; v_gene: TRBV10-2; j_gene: TRBJ2-1
CDR3aa: CASSLSGGTPHF; d_gene: .; v_gene: TRBV12-3/TRBV12-4; j_gene: TRBJ2-7
CDR3aa: CASSWGQGGTGELFF; d_gene: TRBD1; v_gene: TRBV2; j_gene: TRBJ2-2
CDR3aa: CASRGQGRNTGELFF; d_gene: TRBD1; v_gene: TRBV7-2; j_gene: TRBJ2-2
CDR3aa: CATEGTGKDTQYF; d_gene: .; v_gene: TRBV24-1; j_gene: TRBJ2-3
CDR3aa: CAISEREVAFF; d_gene: .; v_gene: TRBV10-3; j_gene: TRBJ1-1
CDR3aa: CASSSGLADRETQYF; d_gene: TRBD2; v_gene: TRBV7-3; j_gene: TRBJ2-5
CDR3aa: CASSLDRAQPQHF; d_gene: .; v_gene: TRBV5-1; j_gene: TRBJ1-5
CDR3aa: CASRKSGSVYEQYF; d_gene: TRBD2; v_gene: TRBV12-3/TRBV12-4; j_gene: TRBJ2-7
CDR3aa: CASSLAPASSYEQYF; d_gene: .; v_gene: TRBV19; j_gene: TRBJ2-7
CDR3aa: CSVETKLTGELFF; d_gene: .; v_gene: TRBV29-1; j_gene: TRBJ2-2
CDR3aa: CASSLTGAGRSEQYF; d_gene: .; v_gene: TRBV7-2; j_gene: TRBJ2-7
CDR3aa: CASSRGVFGKLFTDTQYF; d_gene: TRBD2; v_gene: TRBV5-1; j_gene: TRBJ2-3